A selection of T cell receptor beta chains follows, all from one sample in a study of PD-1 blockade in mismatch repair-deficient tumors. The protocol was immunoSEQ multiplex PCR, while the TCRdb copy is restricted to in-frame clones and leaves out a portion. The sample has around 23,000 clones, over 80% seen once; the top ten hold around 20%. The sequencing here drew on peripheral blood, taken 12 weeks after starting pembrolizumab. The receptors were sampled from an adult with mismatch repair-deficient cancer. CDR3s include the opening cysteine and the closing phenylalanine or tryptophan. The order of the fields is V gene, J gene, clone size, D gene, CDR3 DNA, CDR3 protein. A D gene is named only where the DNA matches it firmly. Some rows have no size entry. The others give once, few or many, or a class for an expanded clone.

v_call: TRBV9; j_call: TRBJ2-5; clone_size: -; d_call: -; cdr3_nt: TGTGCCAGCAGCGTAGACAGCGAAGAGACCCAGTACTTC; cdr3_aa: CASSVDSEETQYF
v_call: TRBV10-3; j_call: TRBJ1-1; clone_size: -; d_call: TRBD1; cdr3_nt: TGTGCCATCAGTTTTGGGGCAGGGGGCTCAAGTTTTGGCACTGAAGCTTTCTTT; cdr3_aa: CAISFGAGGSSFGTEAFF
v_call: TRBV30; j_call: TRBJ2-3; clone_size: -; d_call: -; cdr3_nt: TGTGCCTGGAGTGTAGCCCCTACTGTACAGTATTTT; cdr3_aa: CAWSVAPTVQYF
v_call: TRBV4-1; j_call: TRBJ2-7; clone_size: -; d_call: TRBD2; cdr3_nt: TGCGCCAGCAGCCAAGTGTTAGCGGGAGGTTACGAGCAGTACTTC; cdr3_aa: CASSQVLAGGYEQYF
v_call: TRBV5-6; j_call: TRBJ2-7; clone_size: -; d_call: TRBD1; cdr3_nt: TGTGCCAGCAGCTTCCTAGGACAGGGGTACGAGCAGTACTTC; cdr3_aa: CASSFLGQGYEQYF
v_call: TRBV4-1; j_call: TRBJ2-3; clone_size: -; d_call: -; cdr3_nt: TGCGCCAGCAGCGCAGGGTTCTCCCCACAGGTTACGCAGTATTTT; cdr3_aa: CASSAGFSPQVTQYF
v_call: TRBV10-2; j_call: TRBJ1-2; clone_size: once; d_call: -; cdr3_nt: TGCGCCAGCAGTGCCGCCGGACTGGGCTATGGCTACACCTTC; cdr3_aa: CASSAAGLGYGYTF
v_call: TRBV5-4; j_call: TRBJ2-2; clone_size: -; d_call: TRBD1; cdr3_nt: TGTGCCAGCAGCCCGGGGACAGTCGCCGGGGAGCTGTTTTTT; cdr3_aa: CASSPGTVAGELFF
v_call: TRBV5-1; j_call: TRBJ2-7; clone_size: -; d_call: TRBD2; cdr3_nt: TGCGCCAGCAGCTTTGAAGGACTAGCGGGAGGGCGCGAGCAGTACTTC; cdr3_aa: CASSFEGLAGGREQYF
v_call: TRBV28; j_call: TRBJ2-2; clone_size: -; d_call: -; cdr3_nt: TGTGCCAGCAGTTTTGGCCAGATTTCCATCACCGGGGAGCTGTTTTTT; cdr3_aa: CASSFGQISITGELFF
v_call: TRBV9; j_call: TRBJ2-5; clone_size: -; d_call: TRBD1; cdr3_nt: TGTGCCAGCAGCGTAGCAGGGACAGGGGGTGAGACCCAGTACTTC; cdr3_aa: CASSVAGTGGETQYF
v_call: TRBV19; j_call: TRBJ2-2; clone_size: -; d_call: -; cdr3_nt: TGTGCCAGTAGCGGGGGCCGGGACACCGGGGAGCTGTTTTTT; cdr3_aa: CASSGGRDTGELFF
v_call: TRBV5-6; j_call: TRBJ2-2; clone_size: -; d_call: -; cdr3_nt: TGTGCCAGCAGCTTGGGAGGCGGGACAGCGCATACCGGGGAGCTGTTTTTT; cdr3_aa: CASSLGGGTAHTGELFF
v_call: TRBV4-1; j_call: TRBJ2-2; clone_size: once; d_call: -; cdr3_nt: TGCGCCAGCAGCCAAGTTGAGGGCACCGGGGAGCTGTTTTTT; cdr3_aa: CASSQVEGTGELFF
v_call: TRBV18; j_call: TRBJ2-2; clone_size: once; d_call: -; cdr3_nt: TGTGCCAGCTCACCGGACTTGTTGACCGGGGAGCTGTTTTTT; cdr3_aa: CASSPDLLTGELFF
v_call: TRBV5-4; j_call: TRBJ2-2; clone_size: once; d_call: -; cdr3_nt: TGTGCCAGCCGAACTCAAGCACCCGGGGAGCTGTTTTTT; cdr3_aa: CASRTQAPGELFF
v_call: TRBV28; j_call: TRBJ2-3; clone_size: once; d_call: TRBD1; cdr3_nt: TGTGCCAGCAGTCAGATAGGGGACAGGGGAACAGATACGCAGTATTTT; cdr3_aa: CASSQIGDRGTDTQYF
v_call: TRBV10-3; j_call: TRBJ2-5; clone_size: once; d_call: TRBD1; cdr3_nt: TGTGCCATCAGTGATTCTCCAGGGGGCGGAGAGACCCAGTACTTC; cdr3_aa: CAISDSPGGGETQYF
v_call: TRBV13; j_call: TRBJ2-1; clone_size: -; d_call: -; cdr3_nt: TGTGCCAGCAGCCTCCGGCCGGGGAATGAGCAGTTCTTC; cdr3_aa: CASSLRPGNEQFF
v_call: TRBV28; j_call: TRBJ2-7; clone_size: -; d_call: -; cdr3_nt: TGTGCCAGCAGTCCCCGATCGACTATCTCCCAGCAGTACTTC; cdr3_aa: CASSPRSTISQQYF
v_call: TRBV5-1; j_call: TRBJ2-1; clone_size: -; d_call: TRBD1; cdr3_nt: TGCGCCAGCAGCTTGGGACAGGGGAGAAATGAGCAGTTCTTC; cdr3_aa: CASSLGQGRNEQFF
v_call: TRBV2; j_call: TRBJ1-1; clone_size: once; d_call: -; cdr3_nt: TGTGCCAGCAGTGACGGATTCGCGGGGACTGAAGCTTTCTTT; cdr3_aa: CASSDGFAGTEAFF
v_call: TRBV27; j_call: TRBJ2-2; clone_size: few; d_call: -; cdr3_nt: TGTGCCAGCAGTTTCACTAGAGCCGGGGAGCTGTTTTTT; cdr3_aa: CASSFTRAGELFF
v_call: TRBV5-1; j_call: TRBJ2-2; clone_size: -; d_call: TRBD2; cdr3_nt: TGCGCCAGCAGCTCCGGGAGGGGTATGGCCGGGGAGCTGTTTTTT; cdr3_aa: CASSSGRGMAGELFF
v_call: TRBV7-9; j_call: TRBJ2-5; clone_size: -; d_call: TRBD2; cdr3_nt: TGTGCCAGCAGCCCCATCGGGAGGGGGCAAGAGACCCAGTACTTC; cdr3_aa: CASSPIGRGQETQYF
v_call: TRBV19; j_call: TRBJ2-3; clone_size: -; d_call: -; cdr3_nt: TGTGCCAGTAGTCCCGTTGGCGGTTACACAGATACGCAGTATTTT; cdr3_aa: CASSPVGGYTDTQYF
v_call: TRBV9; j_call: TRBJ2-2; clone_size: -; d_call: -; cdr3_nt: TGTGCCAGCACGCAATCGGACGGGCGGATAGGGGAGCTGTTTTTT; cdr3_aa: CASTQSDGRIGELFF
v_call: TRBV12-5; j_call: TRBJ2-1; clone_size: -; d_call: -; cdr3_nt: TGTGCTAGTGGTTCGCACGCGAATGAGCAGTTCTTC; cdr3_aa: CASGSHANEQFF
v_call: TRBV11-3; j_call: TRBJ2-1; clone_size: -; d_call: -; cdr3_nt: TGTGCCAGCCGGGACAACTCCTACAATGAGCAGTTCTTC; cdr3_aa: CASRDNSYNEQFF
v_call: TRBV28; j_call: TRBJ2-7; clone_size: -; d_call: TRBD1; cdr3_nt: TGTGCCAGCAGTCCATCCTCGGACAGGGTAATTTTCCTTTACGAGCAGTACTTC; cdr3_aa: CASSPSSDRVIFLYEQYF
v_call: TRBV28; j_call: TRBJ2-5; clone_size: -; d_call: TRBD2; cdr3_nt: TGTGCCAGCAGTTTCTTTGGGGAGGGGGAGACCCAGTACTTC; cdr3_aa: CASSFFGEGETQYF
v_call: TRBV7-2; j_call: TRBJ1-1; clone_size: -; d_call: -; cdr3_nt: TGTGCCAGCAGCCGAGTGGCTAAGGGTGAAGCTTTCTTT; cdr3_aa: CASSRVAKGEAFF
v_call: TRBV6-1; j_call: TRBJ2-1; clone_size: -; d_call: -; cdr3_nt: TGTGCCAGCAGTGATGCCCAGGATTACAATGAGCAGTTCTTC; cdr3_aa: CASSDAQDYNEQFF
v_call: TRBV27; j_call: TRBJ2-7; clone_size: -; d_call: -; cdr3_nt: TGTGCCAGCAGTTCCCTGGGCCACCGCTCCTACGAGCAGTACTTC; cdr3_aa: CASSSLGHRSYEQYF
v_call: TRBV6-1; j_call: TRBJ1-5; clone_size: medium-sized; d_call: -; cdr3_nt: TGTGCCAGCAGTGAAGCAGGGTCGGGGGCTCAGCCCCAGCATTTT; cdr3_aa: CASSEAGSGAQPQHF
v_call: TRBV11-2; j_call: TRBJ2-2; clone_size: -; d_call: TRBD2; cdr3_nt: TGTGCCAGCAGCCAGCGGCTAGCGGGATCCGGGGAGCTGTTTTTT; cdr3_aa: CASSQRLAGSGELFF
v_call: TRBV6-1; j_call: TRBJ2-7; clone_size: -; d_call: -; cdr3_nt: TGTGCCAGCAGTGAGTCCGGGACGGTAACCTACGAGCAGTACTTC; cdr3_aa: CASSESGTVTYEQYF
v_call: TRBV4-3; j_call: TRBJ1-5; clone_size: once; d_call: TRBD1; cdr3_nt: TGCGCCAGCAGCCCTACAGGGGGCAATCAGCCCCAGCATTTT; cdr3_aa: CASSPTGGNQPQHF
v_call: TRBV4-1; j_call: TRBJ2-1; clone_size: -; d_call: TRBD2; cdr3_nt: TGCGCCAGCAGCCGCACTCGAGAGGGACTAGGGAATGAGCAGTTCTTC; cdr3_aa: CASSRTREGLGNEQFF
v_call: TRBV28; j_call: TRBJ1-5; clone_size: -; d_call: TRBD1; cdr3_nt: TGTGCCAGCAGTTTAAGGGGGGCAGGGGGTCAGCCCCAGCATTTT; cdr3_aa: CASSLRGAGGQPQHF